Listed below are T cell receptor beta chains from one sample, sequenced in a study of OX40 agonist ivuxolimab in advanced cancers. The protocol was immunoSEQ multiplex PCR, while the TCRdb copy is restricted to in-frame clones and leaves out a portion. Among over 60,000 clones listed, roughly 88% were seen once. This sample comprised CD4+ or CD8+ T cells sorted from blood, obtained in a trial of the OX40 agonist ivuxolimab. The receptors come from an adult with an advanced solid tumor such as melanoma, head and neck, liver or kidney cancer. The CDR3 runs from the conserved cysteine through the conserved F or W. The D gene is left open where the match is weak. The size entry is marked missing in some rows and otherwise reads once, few, many or a size class.

>.|TRBD1|TRBJ2-4|TRBV5-1
TGCGCCAGCAGCTTTGGGACAGCTTTAGCCAAAAACATTCAGTACTTC
CASSFGTALAKNIQYF
>.|.|TRBJ1-5|TRBV2
TGTGCCAGCAGTGCGTCCGTTCTTACAGGTAGCAATCAGCCCCAGCATTTT
CASSASVLTGSNQPQHF
>.|.|TRBJ1-1|TRBV7-3
TGTGCCAGCAGCTTAGCAGGGAGGAACACTGAAGCTTTCTTT
CASSLAGRNTEAFF
>.|.|TRBJ2-5|TRBV28
TGTGCCAGCAGTTCAGTTCAAGAGACCCAGTACTTC
CASSSVQETQYF
>.|.|TRBJ1-1|TRBV11-3
TGTGCCAGCAGCTTACGGGTTGGCACTGAAGCTTTCTTT
CASSLRVGTEAFF
>.|TRBD2|TRBJ2-5|TRBV7-3
TGTGCCAGCAGCTTTGTAGCGGGGCCAGGGGAGACCCAGTACTTC
CASSFVAGPGETQYF
>.|TRBD2|TRBJ2-7|TRBV5-1
TGCGCCAGCAGCTTGGCGACTAGCGGGTTGGGATCCTACGAGCAGTACTTC
CASSLATSGLGSYEQYF
>.|TRBD1|TRBJ1-4|TRBV7-2
TGTGCCAGCAGCCCCCGGGACAGGGGGATGGCAACTAATGAAAAACTGTTTTTT
CASSPRDRGMATNEKLFF
>once|.|TRBJ1-1|TRBV5-1
TGCGCCAGCAGCTCGGGTTGGGGGCTTAAGACGAACACTGAAGCTTTCTTT
CASSSGWGLKTNTEAFF
>few|.|TRBJ2-1|TRBV7-9
TGTGCCAGCAGCTTAGATTTGGGGGGTGAGCAGTTCTTC
CASSLDLGGEQFF
>.|.|TRBJ2-1|TRBV6-5
TGTGCCAGCAGTCGCGGGCTAGTGGCTTTTTATGAGCAGTTCTTC
CASSRGLVAFYEQFF
>many|.|TRBJ1-3|TRBV5-8
TGTGCCAGCAGCTTCGGACCGATCTCTGGAAACACCATATATTTT
CASSFGPISGNTIYF
>once|.|TRBJ1-1|TRBV5-1
TGCGCCAGCAGCCATGATGACAGCGCTCGCACTGAAGCTTTCTTT
CASSHDDSARTEAFF
>few|TRBD1|TRBJ1-5|TRBV19
TGTGCCAGTAGCTTGGGACAGGCCCTCAATCAGCCCCAGCATTTT
CASSLGQALNQPQHF
>.|TRBD2|TRBJ2-7|TRBV2
TGTGCCAGCAGTCGGACTAGCGGGGCCTACGAGCAGTACTTC
CASSRTSGAYEQYF
>few|.|TRBJ2-7|TRBV28
TGTGCCAGCAGTTTATATCGGTGGGGGGAAGACGAGCAGTACTTC
CASSLYRWGEDEQYF
>.|.|TRBJ2-5|TRBV10-3
TGTGCCATCAGTGAAGGCCAGGGGGAGACCCAGTACTTC
CAISEGQGETQYF
>.|.|TRBJ1-4|TRBV28
TGTGCCAGCAGTTCCCGTGGAGGAAATGAAAAACTGTTTTTT
CASSSRGGNEKLFF
>.|TRBD2|TRBJ2-3|TRBV11-2
TGTGCCAGCAGCTTAGTGGCTAGCGGGGGCACAGATACGCAGTATTTT
CASSLVASGGTDTQYF
>few|TRBD1|TRBJ1-6|TRBV2
TGTGCCAGCAGCTGGGACAGGGGTCGATCACCCCTCCACTTT
CASSWDRGRSPLHF
>few|.|TRBJ1-6|TRBV11-2
TGTGCCAGCAGGGGAAAGGGGGGCTCACCCCTCCACTTT
CASRGKGGSPLHF
>medium-sized|.|TRBJ2-7|TRBV5-1
TGCGCCAGCAGCACGGACGGCTACGAGCAGTACTTC
CASSTDGYEQYF
>once|.|TRBJ1-3|TRBV18
TGTGCCAGCTCACCCTGGGACGGATCATTGTCTGGAAACACCATATATTTT
CASSPWDGSLSGNTIYF
>.|.|TRBJ1-2|TRBV2
TGTGCCAGCAGTCCAGACAGTATCTATGGCTACACCTTC
CASSPDSIYGYTF
>once|.|TRBJ2-1|TRBV12-5
TGTGCTAGTGGTTTGTCAACAGCTAACAATGAGCAGTTCTTC
CASGLSTANNEQFF
>.|.|TRBJ2-5|TRBV27
TGTGCCAGCAGTTTTCGGCAGGGCCAAGAGACCCAGTACTTC
CASSFRQGQETQYF
>once|TRBD1|TRBJ1-6|TRBV6-1
TGTGCCAGCAGTGAAGTGCCCGGGACAGTCAGGACACCCCTCCACTTT
CASSEVPGTVRTPLHF
>.|TRBD1|TRBJ2-3|TRBV6-1
TGTGCCAGCATGCGGCAGGGGGGCACAGATACGCAGTATTTT
CASMRQGGTDTQYF
>.|.|TRBJ1-5|TRBV10-2
TGCGCCAGCGGAGGTGTGGATAGCAATCAGCCCCAGCATTTT
CASGGVDSNQPQHF
>.|.|TRBJ1-6|TRBV7-9
TGTGCCAGCAGCCCAGGGACGGATAATTCACCCCTCCACTTT
CASSPGTDNSPLHF